Sequencing of this TCR beta chain was carried out in a study of PD-1 blockade in classical Hodgkin lymphoma. Study findings and constraints: TCR diversity at baseline was reported to be reduced in newly diagnosed patients relative to healthy donors.

Assay used: immunoSEQ multiplex PCR; TCRdb lists only in-frame clones, some missing. The sample yields tens of thousands of clones, about 88% seen once. Each patient experienced a relapse that followed autologous stem cell transplantation, and brentuximab vedotin exposure varied. With 6 bases removed from V and 5 bases from J, the gap between germline ends came to 14 bases. CDR3 length: 13 amino acids. Germline values: CDR1 MNHEY, CDR2 SMNVEV (reference sequence). Notes on this clone: What it binds is unknown.

This TCR was sampled from a human donor with classical Hodgkin lymphoma. This sample comprised peripheral blood mononuclear cells (PBMCs), obtained at baseline. The chain recombines TRBV27 with TRBJ2-7; a weak D match, TRBD2 (5 bases). CDR3 loop: CASSLGLGDEQYF. The CDR3, as DNA: TGTGCCAGCAGCCTCGGGCTCGGGGACGAGCAGTACTTC.